A single sample is the source of the 20 T cell receptor beta chains below, sequenced in a study of CD8 T cells in Susac syndrome. Random-hexamer reverse transcription was applied to about 0.45 to 1 ug RNA. TCRdb reanalysed the immunoSEQ multiplex PCR reads using MiXCR and keeps one entry per CDR3 protein. The repertoire includes about 190,000 distinct CDR3 sequences, roughly 94% of them detected once, and 0.15% to 0.2% sits in the top ten. Sequencing used CD8+ T cells from PBMCs. All receptors derive from a human donor with Susac syndrome.

The CDR3 DNA sequence: TGCGCCAGCAGCTTAGTAGATACGCAGTATTTT. This codes for CASSLVDTQYF. V usage is TRBV5-1 and J usage is TRBJ2-3; D not certain. V lost 2 bases and J 5 bases, leaving 3 bases between the germline ends. The CDR3 has 11 residues. Germline-derived CDR1 and CDR2 are SGHRS and YFSETQ.

The chain employs TRBV5-1 and TRBJ2-5; 12 bases match TRBD2. This CDR3 region has 20 residues. Unmatched junction bases numbered 14, after V lost 2 bases and J lost 0 bases. Per germline, CDR1 SGHRS and CDR2 YFSETQ. CDR3 sequence: CASSFPGLAGPKRDQETQYF. CDR3 sequence (DNA): TGCGCCAGCAGCTTTCCGGGACTAGCGGGCCCAAAGAGAGACCAAGAGACCCAGTACTTC.

The genes are TRBV7-9 and TRBJ2-7, with D uncertain. The CDR3 loop spans 16 amino acids. Germline assignment: CDR1 SEHNR and CDR2 FQNEAQ (reference sequence). Trimming removed 1 base at V and 2 bases at J, with 15 bases between. The CDR3 region has the DNA TGTGCCAGCAGCTTAGGATCCGGCACATCAACCTACGAGCAGTACTTC. As protein: CASSLGSGTSTYEQYF. Complete variable domain (other parts from reference TRBV7-9 and TRBJ2-7): DTGVSQNPRHKITKRGQNVTFRCDPISEHNRLYWYRQTLGQGPEFLTYFQNEAQLEKSRLLSDRFSAERPKGSFSTLEIQRTEQGDSAMYLCASSLGSGTSTYEQYFGPGTRLTVT.

V and J are TRBV7-8 and TRBJ1-5; D remains unclear. Germline CDR1 is SGHVS and CDR2 is FQNEAQ. With 1 base removed from V and 8 bases from J, the gap between germline ends came to 12 bases. This CDR3 has 14 amino acids. The CDR3 coding sequence is TGTGCCAGCAGCTTAGGCACGGGGATTAAGCCCCAGCATTTT. Protein product: CASSLGTGIKPQHF.

J is TRBJ1-1 and V is TRBV29-1; TRBD1 matches 11 bases. The CDR3 extends over 14 amino acids. CDR1 SQVTM and CDR2 ANQGSEA come from the germline V gene. The trim removed 7 bases at V and 6 bases at J, leaving 10 bases unmatched. For the CDR3, the DNA is TGCAGCGCCTACACCGGGACAGGGGGTTCTGAAGCTTTCTTT. Translating gives CSAYTGTGGSEAFF.

The CDR3 protein is CASSQVRRLGAEAFF. DNA for the CDR3: TGTGCCAGCAGCCAAGTTCGGCGTTTGGGGGCTGAAGCTTTCTTT. The J gene is TRBJ1-1, the V gene TRBV14; TRBD1 is a possible D gene (5 bases). This CDR3 comprises 15 residues. V was shortened by 1 base and J by 6 bases, with 15 bases between the two germline ends. Germline CDR1 and CDR2: SGHDN and FVKESK.

The chain couples TRBV7-9 to TRBJ2-1; 7 nucleotides align to TRBD1. This CDR3 comprises 15 residues. The junction had 5 bases not matched to a gene; V was cut back by 6 bases and J by 0 bases. Germline CDR1 reads SEHNR; CDR2 reads FQNEAQ (reference sequence). Here the CDR3 reads CASRYRDSSYNEQFF. As DNA, the CDR3 is TGTGCCAGCAGGTACCGGGACAGCTCCTACAATGAGCAGTTCTTC.

The chain is built from TRBV20-1 and TRBJ1-1; 8 bases align to TRBD1. CDR3 length: 15 residues. Looked up from germline, CDR1 is DFQATT and CDR2 is SNEGSKA (reference sequence). V lost 0 bases to trimming and J lost 3 bases; unmatched junction nucleotides: 6. In DNA form, the CDR3 reads TGCAGTGCTAGAGATACCGGGACAGGTTACACTGAAGCTTTCTTT. Its protein is CSARDTGTGYTEAFF.

This chain joins TRBV9 and TRBJ2-2; 12 nucleotides line up with TRBD1. This CDR3 has 15 residues. CDR1 SGDLS and CDR2 YYNGEE come from the germline V gene. Losses at the gene ends were 3 bases for V and 8 bases for J; bases not matched to a gene: 5. CDR3 coding DNA: TGTGCCAGCAGCGCCACGGGACAGGGGGCTGGGGAGCTGTTTTTT. Residues: CASSATGQGAGELFF. The full variable domain, rest sourced from reference TRBV9 and TRBJ2-2, is DSGVTQTPKHLITATGQRVTLRCSPRSGDLSVYWYQQSLDQGLQFLIQYYNGEERAKGNILERFSAQQFPDLHSELNLSSLELGDSALYFCASSATGQGAGELFFGEGSRLTVL.

This rearrangement joins TRBV5-6 to TRBJ1-2; the match to TRBD1 covers 8 bases. This CDR3 is built from 14 residues. V dropped 5 bases and J dropped 3; count of bases not matched to a gene: 6. The germline gives CDR1 SGHDT, CDR2 YYEEEE. CDR3 protein: CASSSDRGDYGYTF. CDR3 nucleotides: TGTGCCAGCAGTTCCGACAGGGGAGACTATGGCTACACCTTC.

The table lists this clonotype with a count of one. The V and J genes are TRBV25-1 and TRBJ2-1, with 7 bases that match TRBD1. CDR1 and CDR2 from the germline V gene are MGHDK and SYGVNS. The CDR3 loop spans 16 amino acids. V shed 0 bases and J 9 bases; nucleotides not matched to a gene: 11. This chain's CDR3 is CASSEYTGTDQREQFF. CDR3 bases: TGTGCCAGCAGTGAATATACAGGGACAGACCAACGTGAGCAGTTCTTC.

The rearrangement links TRBV2 to TRBJ1-2; D might be TRBD1 (5 bases). The length of the CDR3 is 14 residues. From germline, CDR1 is SNHLY and CDR2 FYNNEI. V was shortened by 2 bases and J by 8 bases, with 15 bases between the two germline ends. In DNA form, the CDR3 reads TGTGCCAGCAGTGAAATGGGGCCAGGGCAGGGCTACACCTTC. Translated: CASSEMGPGQGYTF.

The V and J genes are TRBV28 and TRBJ2-5, with TRBD1 matching over 10 bases. The CDR3 is made up of 14 amino acids. Germline trimming cut 6 bases from V and 4 bases from J; bases unmatched to any gene: 5. Germline V gene lookup returns CDR1 MDHEN and CDR2 SYDVKM. This CDR3 is CASSRQGARETQYF. The DNA of the CDR3 is TGTGCCAGCAGCCGACAGGGGGCGCGAGAGACCCAGTACTTC.

The chain recombines TRBV27 with TRBJ2-7, with 7 bases that match TRBD1. Looked up from germline, CDR1 is MNHEY and CDR2 is SMNVEV (reference sequence). The CDR3 spans 11 residues. The V and J ends lost 10 bases and 4 bases, in that order; junction bases with no gene match: 4. As DNA, the CDR3 is TGTGCCACCTCGACAGGGTACGAGCAGTACTTC. Its translation: CATSTGYEQYF.

The chain is built from TRBV5-4 and TRBJ2-1, with D unclear. The germline V gene has CDR1 SGHNT and CDR2 YYREEE (reference sequence). Trimming took off 0 bases at V and 7 bases at J, with 5 bases between the two ends. CDR3 size: 12 residues. The CDR3 DNA follows: TGTGCCAGCAGCTTGGCCATGAATGAGCAGTTCTTC. Translation: CASSLAMNEQFF.

The CDR3 DNA sequence: TGTGCCTGGAGTGTACGGCCCTTGAATCCATACGAGCAGTACTTC. Translating it yields CAWSVRPLNPYEQYF. The chain has TRBV30 and TRBJ2-7; D gene ambiguous. The CDR3 is 15 amino acids. V was trimmed by 0 bases and J by 4 bases, leaving 16 bases between them. CDR1 and CDR2 from the germline V gene are GTSNPN and SVGIG (reference sequence).

The CDR3 region has the DNA TGCGCCAGCAGCAATCTAGGGACTGCATACAATGAGCAGTTCTTC. This encodes CASSNLGTAYNEQFF. The V call is TRBV4-1, the J call TRBJ2-1; D is perhaps TRBD2 (6 bases). This CDR3 is built from 15 residues. V lost 5 bases to trimming and J lost 4 bases, with 15 bases between them. Germline CDR1 is MGHRA and CDR2 is YSYEKL.

The chain carries TRBV23-1 and TRBJ2-7; either TRBD1 or TRBD2 may supply D (6 bases each). TRBV23-1 is marked as an open reading frame, function uncertain. V was pared by 0 bases and J by 2 bases, with 14 bases between. This CDR3 has 16 residues. Here the CDR3 DNA reads TGCGCCAGCAGTCAATCGGTCGGGGGACACACCTACGAGCAGTACTTC. This sequence encodes CASSQSVGGHTYEQYF.

The V gene is TRBV27, the J gene TRBJ1-5; tentatively, D is TRBD1 (6 bases). The V and J ends lost 7 bases and 6 bases respectively, with 16 bases between them. The CDR3 extends over 14 amino acids. CDR1 is MNHEY and CDR2 is SMNVEV in the germline V gene (reference sequence). DNA of the CDR3: TGTGCCAGCACCCCTAGAGGGGGAGGTCAGCCCCAGCATTTT. This gives the protein CASTPRGGGQPQHF.

This clonotype was counted a single time. The CDR3 loop is CSVVDVTGPRGYTF. The CDR3 region has the DNA TGCAGCGTTGTTGATGTGACAGGGCCTCGAGGCTACACCTTC. The chain employs TRBV29-1 and TRBJ1-2, with 7 bases lining up with TRBD1. J was trimmed by 8 bases and V by 4 bases; bases with no gene match: 13. This CDR3 has 14 amino acids. Germline CDR1 and CDR2: SQVTM and ANQGSEA.